The subject of this entry is one T cell receptor beta chain. Its antigen is undetermined. TCRdb re-called the reads through MiXCR, storing one row per CDR3 protein. The sample consists of about 700,000 distinct CDR3 sequences, 30% to 40% of them appearing once. The data were obtained in a study of T cell repertoires in cytomegalovirus infection. The V segment lost 5 bases and the J segment 5 bases; nucleotides outside the gene matches: 6. The CDR3 has 14 residues. Germline-derived CDR1 and CDR2 are SGHVT and SQSDAQ. The sample consisted of cultured PBMCs, taken from culture after CMV antigen stimulation. The source is a human donor in good health (CMV status not recorded). Some clones in this sample may be carry-over from other donors' samples. V usage is TRBV7-4 and J usage is TRBJ2-7; 10 nucleotides agree with TRBD1. The CDR3 protein is CASSQGQGEDEQYF. CDR3 nucleotide sequence: TGTGCCAGCAGCCAAGGACAGGGGGAGGACGAGCAGTACTTC. Complete variable domain (other parts from reference TRBV7-4 and TRBJ2-7): GAGVSQSPRYKVAKRGRDVALRCDSISGHVTLYWYRQTLGQGSEVLTYSQSDAQRDKSGRPSGRFSAERPERSVSTLKIQRTEQGDSAVYLCASSQGQGEDEQYFGPGTRLTVT.